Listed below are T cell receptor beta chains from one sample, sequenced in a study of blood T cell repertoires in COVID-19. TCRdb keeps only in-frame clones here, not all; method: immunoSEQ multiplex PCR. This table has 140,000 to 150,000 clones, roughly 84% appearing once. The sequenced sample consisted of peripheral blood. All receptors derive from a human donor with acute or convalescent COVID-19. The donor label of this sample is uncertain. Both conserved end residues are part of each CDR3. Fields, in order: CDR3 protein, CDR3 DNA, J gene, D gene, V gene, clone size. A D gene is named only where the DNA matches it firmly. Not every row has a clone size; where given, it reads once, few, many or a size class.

CDR3: CASSLTGVNEQYF; DNA: TGTGCCAGCAGTTTAACAGGGGTCAACGAGCAGTACTTC; J: TRBJ2-7; D: TRBD1; V: TRBV28; size: NA
CDR3: CASSLPIGTGRDTQYF; DNA: TGTGCCAGCAGCTTACCCATCGGGACAGGCAGGGATACGCAGTATTTT; J: TRBJ2-3; D: TRBD1; V: TRBV5-4; size: NA
CDR3: CSVGEKGNSPLHF; DNA: TGCAGCGTTGGTGAGAAGGGGAATTCACCCCTCCACTTT; J: TRBJ1-6; D: NA; V: TRBV29-1; size: NA
CDR3: CASSPRPGWGDIQYF; DNA: TGTGCCAGCAGTCCCCGGCCGGGTTGGGGCGACATTCAGTACTTC; J: TRBJ2-4; D: NA; V: TRBV27; size: NA
CDR3: CASSSKRTVLRTEAFF; DNA: TGTGCCAGCAGTTCCAAAAGGACAGTGTTGCGGACTGAAGCTTTCTTT; J: TRBJ1-1; D: NA; V: TRBV6-5; size: NA
CDR3: CASSSQRVGGRTYNSPLHF; DNA: TGTGCCAGCAGCTCCCAACGCGTGGGAGGGAGGACCTATAATTCACCCCTCCACTTT; J: TRBJ1-6; D: NA; V: TRBV7-2; size: NA
CDR3: CAWAGGGRGGNTIYF; DNA: TGTGCCTGGGCCGGCGGGGGGCGCGGAGGAAACACCATATATTTT; J: TRBJ1-3; D: NA; V: TRBV30; size: NA
CDR3: CASSVGAYSNQPQHF; DNA: TGTGCCAGCAGCGTAGGGGCTTATAGCAATCAGCCCCAGCATTTT; J: TRBJ1-5; D: NA; V: TRBV9; size: few
CDR3: CASGERAGNYGYTF; DNA: TGTGCCAGCGGGGAGCGGGCAGGGAACTATGGCTACACCTTC; J: TRBJ1-2; D: NA; V: TRBV2; size: NA
CDR3: CASSSFEQGEPEAFF; DNA: TGTGCCAGCAGCTCCTTCGAGCAGGGTGAACCTGAAGCTTTCTTT; J: TRBJ1-1; D: NA; V: TRBV7-9; size: NA
CDR3: CASSPRPAEEAFF; DNA: TGTGCCAGCAGCCCGAGGCCGGCGGAAGAAGCTTTCTTT; J: TRBJ1-1; D: NA; V: TRBV6-6; size: NA
CDR3: CASSLWTGSGNSPLHF; DNA: TGTGCCAGCAGCCTGTGGACAGGGTCGGGCAATTCACCCCTCCACTTT; J: TRBJ1-6; D: TRBD1; V: TRBV7-2; size: NA
CDR3: CASSQDLTENQPQHF; DNA: TGCGCCAGCAGCCAAGATCTTACAGAAAATCAGCCCCAGCATTTT; J: TRBJ1-5; D: NA; V: TRBV4-3; size: many
CDR3: CASRDGTGEYYGYTF; DNA: TGTGCCAGTAGGGACGGGACAGGGGAGTACTATGGCTACACCTTC; J: TRBJ1-2; D: TRBD1; V: TRBV19; size: once
CDR3: CASSLARDSPWGNEKLFF; DNA: TGTGCCAGCAGCTTAGCGAGGGACAGCCCATGGGGTAATGAAAAACTGTTTTTT; J: TRBJ1-4; D: TRBD1; V: TRBV11-2; size: NA